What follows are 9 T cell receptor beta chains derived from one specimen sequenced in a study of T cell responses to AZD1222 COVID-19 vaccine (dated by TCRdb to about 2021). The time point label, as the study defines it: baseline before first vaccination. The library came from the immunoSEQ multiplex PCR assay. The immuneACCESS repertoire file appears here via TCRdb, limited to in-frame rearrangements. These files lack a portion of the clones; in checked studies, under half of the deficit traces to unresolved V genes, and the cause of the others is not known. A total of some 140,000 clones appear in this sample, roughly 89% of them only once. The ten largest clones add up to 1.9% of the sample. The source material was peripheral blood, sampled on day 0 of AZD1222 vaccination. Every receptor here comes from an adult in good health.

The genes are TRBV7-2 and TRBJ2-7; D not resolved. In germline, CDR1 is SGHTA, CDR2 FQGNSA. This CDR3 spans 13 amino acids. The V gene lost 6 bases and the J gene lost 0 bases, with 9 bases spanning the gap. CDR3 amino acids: CASRDTNSYEQYF. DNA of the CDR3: TGTGCCAGCAGAGACACTAACTCCTACGAGCAGTACTTC.

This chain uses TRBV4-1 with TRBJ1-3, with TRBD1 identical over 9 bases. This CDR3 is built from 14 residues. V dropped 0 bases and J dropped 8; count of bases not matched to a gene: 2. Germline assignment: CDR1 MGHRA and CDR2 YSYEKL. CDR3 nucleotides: TGCGCCAGCAGCCAAGAAAGACAGGGGGACACCATATATTTT. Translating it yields CASSQERQGDTIYF.

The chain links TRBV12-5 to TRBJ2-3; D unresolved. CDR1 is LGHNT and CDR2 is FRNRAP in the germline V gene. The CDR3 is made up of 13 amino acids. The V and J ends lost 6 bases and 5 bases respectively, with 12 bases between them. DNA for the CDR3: TGTGCTAGTGGGGCACAAACTATAGATACGCAGTATTTT. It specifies CASGAQTIDTQYF.

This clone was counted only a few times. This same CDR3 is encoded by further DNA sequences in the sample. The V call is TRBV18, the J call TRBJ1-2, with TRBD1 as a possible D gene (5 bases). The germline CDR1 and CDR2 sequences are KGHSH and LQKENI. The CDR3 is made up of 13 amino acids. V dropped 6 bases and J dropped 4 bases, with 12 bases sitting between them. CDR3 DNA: TGTGCCAGCTCCCCCGGGGCTGGCTATGGCTACACCTTC. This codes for CASSPGAGYGYTF.

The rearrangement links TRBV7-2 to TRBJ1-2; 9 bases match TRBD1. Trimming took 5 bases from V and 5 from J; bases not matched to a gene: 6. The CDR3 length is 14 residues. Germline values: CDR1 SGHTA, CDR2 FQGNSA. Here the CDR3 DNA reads TGTGCCAGCAGCGGGGGACAGGGAAAATATGGCTACACCTTC. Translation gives CASSGGQGKYGYTF.

The CDR3, as DNA: TGTGCCAGCAGCCGGCCCAGGGACCCCACCGGGGAGCTGTTTTTT. Protein product: CASSRPRDPTGELFF. The chain couples TRBV7-6 to TRBJ2-2; the D gene could be TRBD1 or TRBD2 (5 bases each). The germline gives CDR1 SGHVS, CDR2 FNYEAQ. The length of the CDR3 is 15 residues. V lost 5 bases and J lost 4, with 14 bases in between. Drawing the rest from reference TRBV7-6 and TRBJ2-2, the complete variable domain is GAGVSQSPRYKVTKRGQDVALRCDPISGHVSLYWYRQALGQGPEFLTYFNYEAQQDKSGLPNDRFSAERPEGSISTLTIQRTEQRDSAMYRCASSRPRDPTGELFFGEGSRLTVL.

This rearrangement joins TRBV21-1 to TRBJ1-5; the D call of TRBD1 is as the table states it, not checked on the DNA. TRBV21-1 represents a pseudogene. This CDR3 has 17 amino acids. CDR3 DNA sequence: TGTGCCAGCAGCACCCAGGACAGCCCTATAGGCAATCAGCCCCAGCATTTT. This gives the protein CASSTQDSPIGNQPQHF.

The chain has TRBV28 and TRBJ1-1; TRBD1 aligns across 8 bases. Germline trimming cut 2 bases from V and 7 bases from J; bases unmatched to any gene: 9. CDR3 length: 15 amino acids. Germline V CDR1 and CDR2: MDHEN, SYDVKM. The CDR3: CASSLLSDRANEAFF. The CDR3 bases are TGTGCCAGCAGTTTACTATCGGACAGGGCAAATGAAGCTTTCTTT.

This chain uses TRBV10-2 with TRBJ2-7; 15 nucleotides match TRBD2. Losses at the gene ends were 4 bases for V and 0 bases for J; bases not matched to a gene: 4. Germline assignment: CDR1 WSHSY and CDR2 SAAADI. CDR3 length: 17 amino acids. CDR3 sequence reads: CASSGPGLAGGSYEQYF. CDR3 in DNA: TGCGCCAGCAGTGGGCCGGGACTAGCGGGGGGCTCCTACGAGCAGTACTTC.